The rows below give T cell receptor beta chains drawn from one sample of a study of OX40 agonist ivuxolimab in advanced cancers. Method: immunoSEQ multiplex PCR; TCRdb's copy keeps in-frame clones and lacks some. This sample yields roughly 100,000 clones, of which approximately 90% are seen a single time; over 0.8% belongs to the top ten. This specimen consisted of CD4+ or CD8+ T cells sorted from blood, obtained in a trial of the OX40 agonist ivuxolimab. These receptors were taken from an adult with an advanced solid tumor such as melanoma, head and neck, liver or kidney cancer. Both conserved end residues are part of each CDR3. Each record gives: clone size, J gene, D gene, V gene, CDR3 DNA, CDR3 protein. D genes are given only for firm matches. Expanded clones are given a class, and other clones once, few, many or no size at all.

clone size: -; J gene: TRBJ2-2; D gene: TRBD2; V gene: TRBV5-1; CDR3 DNA: TGCGCCAGCAGCTTGGTCCTAGCGGGATTGAACACCGGGGAGCTGTTTTTT; CDR3 protein: CASSLVLAGLNTGELFF
clone size: -; J gene: TRBJ2-7; D gene: -; V gene: TRBV28; CDR3 DNA: TGTGCCAGCAGTTTATTCCGAAGGCCGAACGAGCAGTACTTC; CDR3 protein: CASSLFRRPNEQYF
clone size: -; J gene: TRBJ2-7; D gene: TRBD1; V gene: TRBV7-3; CDR3 DNA: TGTGCCAGCAGCACCGGGACAGGGGGCGCCTACGAGCAGTACTTC; CDR3 protein: CASSTGTGGAYEQYF
clone size: once; J gene: TRBJ2-3; D gene: -; V gene: TRBV6-8; CDR3 DNA: TGTGCCAGCAGATTCACAGATACGCAGTATTTT; CDR3 protein: CASRFTDTQYF
clone size: -; J gene: TRBJ1-6; D gene: -; V gene: TRBV2; CDR3 DNA: TGTGCCACAAGGACAGTCGCTTATAGATCACCCCTCCACTTT; CDR3 protein: CATRTVAYRSPLHF
clone size: once; J gene: TRBJ2-7; D gene: TRBD1; V gene: TRBV29-1; CDR3 DNA: TGCAGCGTTGGGACAGGCCCCATTTACGAGCAGTACTTC; CDR3 protein: CSVGTGPIYEQYF
clone size: -; J gene: TRBJ1-2; D gene: -; V gene: TRBV10-3; CDR3 DNA: TGTGCCATCAGTGACACCCAGGGCTACTATGGCTACACCTTC; CDR3 protein: CAISDTQGYYGYTF
clone size: -; J gene: TRBJ2-3; D gene: TRBD2; V gene: TRBV10-3; CDR3 DNA: TGTGCCATCAGGGGACTAGCGGGAGAGCGGGATACGCAGTATTTT; CDR3 protein: CAIRGLAGERDTQYF
clone size: -; J gene: TRBJ2-3; D gene: -; V gene: TRBV5-1; CDR3 DNA: TGCGCCAGCAGCTTAGCGATCGATACTACCACAGATACGCAGTATTTT; CDR3 protein: CASSLAIDTTTDTQYF
clone size: -; J gene: TRBJ2-5; D gene: -; V gene: TRBV27; CDR3 DNA: TGTGCCAGCAGTTTTTCCCACGGGAGTGGAGAGACCCAGTACTTC; CDR3 protein: CASSFSHGSGETQYF